This TCR beta chain was profiled in a study of control samples from healthy donors and cancer patients. Assay used: immunoSEQ multiplex PCR; TCRdb lists only in-frame clones, some missing. The sample carries around 130,000 clones, about nine tenths recorded once. By share, this clone ranks as medium-sized (0.01 to 0.1%). The CDR3 is 18 amino acids. The V and J ends lost 1 base and 3 bases respectively, with 20 bases between them. The germline gives CDR1 MGHDK, CDR2 SYGVNS. The chain carries TRBV25-1 and TRBJ2-3; D may be TRBD1 or TRBD2 (5 bases each). Material for sequencing was PBMCs. The TCR sequence derives from a man in his forties or fifties with head and neck cancer. CDR3 loop: CASSESGADGTGTDTQYF. CDR3 coding DNA: TGTGCCAGCAGTGAATCCGGGGCGGACGGCACCGGTACAGATACGCAGTATTTT.